This TCR beta chain is drawn from a study of T cells in Graves' hyperthyroidism and ophthalmopathy. Diagnoses were made from clinical symptoms, serum measures (thyroxine and TRAb), thyroid ultrasound and orbital computed tomography. The PBMCs were taken from around 9 ml of fresh peripheral blood. The source material, RNA transcripts, was used to amplify TCR beta CDR3 regions. First-round RT-PCR with HTBI primers amplified the TCR CDR3 region. TCRdb re-analysed the multiplex PCR reads in MiXCR, keeping a single row per CDR3 protein. The table includes 530,000 or so distinct CDR3 sequences, about 24% detected once. The CDR3 length is 12 residues. Trimming cost V 2 bases and J 9 bases; bases outside gene matches: 3. Whole-study findings and limits: Most thyroid-expanded clonotypes above 0.001 were also found in blood.

As to this clonotype: Its specificity is unknown.

The clonotype originates from a woman aged 25-40 years with Graves' ophthalmopathy. The sample was blood. The chain employs TRBV12-3 or TRBV12-4 and TRBJ2-5, with 7 bases that match TRBD2. CDR3 sequence (DNA): TGTGCCAGCAGTTTAATGGGAGGGGCCCAGTACTTC. Protein: CASSLMGGAQYF.